Listed here are 17 T cell receptor beta chains from one sample, sequenced in a study of T cell responses to AZD1222 COVID-19 vaccine. Method: immunoSEQ multiplex PCR; TCRdb's copy keeps in-frame clones and lacks some. The sample includes about 140,000 clones, 89% of them seen just once. Sequences were derived from peripheral blood, sampled on day 0 of AZD1222 vaccination. These receptors came from an adult in good health.

This clone came up once. The chain links TRBV27 to TRBJ2-4; 8 bases are shared with TRBD2. This CDR3 is 15 amino acids long. Germline V gene lookup returns CDR1 MNHEY and CDR2 SMNVEV (reference sequence). With V trimmed by 2 bases and J by 8 bases, 8 bases remained unmatched. The CDR3 sequence is CASSLGAGVTYIQYF. The CDR3, as DNA: TGTGCCAGCAGTTTAGGAGCGGGAGTAACTTACATTCAGTACTTC.

The chain employs TRBV7-8 and TRBJ2-7, with unresolved D. With 1 base removed from V and 1 base from J, the gap between germline ends came to 8 bases. This CDR3 has 14 residues. CDR1 and CDR2 from the germline V gene are SGHVS and FQNEAQ. Here the CDR3 DNA reads TGTGCCAGCAGCTTAGATTGGGGATCCTACGAGCAGTACTTC. Translated: CASSLDWGSYEQYF.

This sequence joins TRBV6-4 and TRBJ2-2; no clear D. CDR1 is MRHNA, CDR2 SNTAGT, per germline. The V gene lost 6 bases and the J gene lost 6 bases, with 11 bases spanning the gap. The CDR3 spans 13 residues. The CDR3 DNA sequence: TGTGCCAGCAGCCGCAGTGGTGCCGGGGAGCTGTTTTTT. Its translation is CASSRSGAGELFF.

This sequence joins TRBV15 and TRBJ1-3, with D unresolved. This CDR3 is built from 17 residues. Per the germline V gene, CDR1 is LNHNV and CDR2 is YYDKDF (reference sequence). The V end lost 0 bases, the J end lost 0 bases, and 12 bases lay between the germline ends. The chain's CDR3 is CATSRDMARSSGNTIYF. The CDR3 coding sequence is TGTGCCACCAGCAGAGATATGGCCCGGAGCTCTGGAAACACCATATATTTT.

This sequence joins TRBV28 and TRBJ2-3; D gene uncertain. The V gene's germline CDR1 is MDHEN and CDR2 SYDVKM. The CDR3 consists of 16 residues. V was trimmed by 5 bases and J by 2 bases, leaving 17 bases between them. The CDR3 loop is CASSPKRTSSTDTQYF. In DNA, the CDR3 is TGTGCCAGCAGTCCGAAAAGGACCTCCTCCACAGATACGCAGTATTTT.

The chain links TRBV11-2 to TRBJ1-1; perhaps TRBD1 as D (6 bases). Trimming took 5 bases from V and 5 from J, leaving 9 bases between them. From germline, CDR1 is SGHAT and CDR2 FQNNGV. The CDR3 has 12 amino acids. For the CDR3, the DNA is TGTGCCAGCAGCAAAGGGGGGACTGAAGCTTTCTTT. Translation: CASSKGGTEAFF.

The chain is built from TRBV4-1 and TRBJ1-3, with no clear D. Germline CDR1 and CDR2: MGHRA and YSYEKL. The CDR3 extends over 12 amino acids. V was cut by 1 base and J by 5 bases, with 3 bases left in between. The CDR3 sequence: CASSQVRNTIYF. CDR3 coding DNA: TGCGCCAGCAGCCAAGTTAGAAACACCATATATTTT.

The gene calls are TRBV10-2 and TRBJ1-5; no reliable D call. The CDR3 length is 14 residues. Germline loops: CDR1 WSHSY, CDR2 SAAADI. V was clipped by 10 bases and J by 3 bases, with 16 bases between them. The CDR3 DNA reads TGCGCCACCTCGGTATCGGGGAACAATCAGCCCCAGCATTTT. Translation: CATSVSGNNQPQHF.

V is TRBV13 and J is TRBJ2-1; D is undetermined. Germline V CDR1 and CDR2: PRHDT, FYEKMQ (reference sequence). The CDR3 loop spans 15 amino acids. V was shortened by 5 bases and J by 3 bases, with 14 bases between the two germline ends. The CDR3 sequence: CASSEIRKIYNEQFF. The CDR3 nucleotides are TGTGCCAGCAGCGAGATCCGGAAGATCTACAATGAGCAGTTCTTC.

J is TRBJ2-5 and V is TRBV9; 7 positions agree with TRBD2. Trimming at V came to 0 bases and at J to 2 bases, leaving 4 bases not matched to a gene. The germline V gene encodes CDR1 SGDLS and CDR2 YYNGEE. The CDR3 extends over 15 amino acids. The CDR3 reads CASSVASSGQETQYF. CDR3 coding DNA: TGTGCCAGCAGCGTAGCCTCTAGCGGACAAGAGACCCAGTACTTC.

The rearrangement links TRBV11-3 to TRBJ2-1, with 8 bases fitting TRBD2. The V gene end was trimmed by 5 bases and the J gene end by 15 bases; junction bases not matched to a gene: 12. The CDR3 runs 13 residues. CDR1 is SGHNT, CDR2 YENEEA, per germline. The CDR3 spells CASSPGRAGVRFF. In DNA form, the CDR3 reads TGTGCCAGCAGCCCCGGTCGAGCGGGAGTTCGGTTCTTC.

The chain is built from TRBV3-1 (or the pseudogene TRBV3-2) and TRBJ1-1; D is possibly TRBD1 (5 bases). There are 17 residues in the CDR3. CDR1 is LGHDT and CDR2 is YNNKEL in the germline V gene (reference sequence). The V gene lost 4 bases and the J gene lost 5 bases, with 23 bases spanning the gap. CDR3 nucleotides: TGTGCCAGCAGCCGCCTAGATCCGGGACTGGGGGGGACTGAAGCTTTCTTT. This translates into CASSRLDPGLGGTEAFF.

V and J are TRBV3-1 (or the pseudogene TRBV3-2) and TRBJ1-5; D is unclear. The CDR3 extends over 15 amino acids. Germline-derived CDR1 and CDR2 are LGHDT and YNNKEL (reference sequence). The V gene lost 4 bases and the J gene lost 0 bases, with 10 bases spanning the gap. CDR3 bases: TGTGCCAGCAGCCCGTCGGGGTATAGCAATCAGCCCCAGCATTTT. This codes for CASSPSGYSNQPQHF.

The V gene is TRBV10-3, the J gene TRBJ2-7, with D perhaps matching TRBD2 (5 bases). Germline lookup yields CDR1 ENHRY and CDR2 SYGVKD. V lost 5 bases to trimming and J lost 3 bases, with 8 bases between them. The CDR3 totals 12 residues. CDR3 in DNA: TGTGCCATCAGTTCCACTAGCTACGAGCAGTACTTC. Translating gives CAISSTSYEQYF.

This rearrangement joins TRBV4-1 to TRBJ1-2; D gene uncertain. Per the germline V gene, CDR1 is MGHRA and CDR2 is YSYEKL. V was clipped by 1 base and J by 4 bases, with 10 bases between them. This CDR3 is built from 14 residues. CDR3 loop: CASSQVIPGYGYTF. CDR3 coding DNA: TGCGCCAGCAGCCAAGTGATTCCAGGCTATGGCTACACCTTC.

This clone has only a few counts. The V and J genes are TRBV7-2 and TRBJ1-2, with D unresolved. CDR1 and CDR2 from the germline V gene are SGHTA and FQGNSA. Trimming left V 2 bases short and J 0 bases short, with 13 bases between. This CDR3 is 16 amino acids long. The CDR3 bases are TGTGCCAGCAGCTTAAGCCGGATTGGTGCTAACTATGGCTACACCTTC. The encoded protein is CASSLSRIGANYGYTF. The entire variable domain, with the rest obtained from reference TRBV7-2 and TRBJ1-2, is as follows: GAGVSQSPSNKVTEKGKDVELRCDPISGHTALYWYRQSLGQGLEFLIYFQGNSAPDKSGLPSDRFSAERTGGSVSTLTIQRTQQEDSAVYLCASSLSRIGANYGYTFGSGTRLTVV.

This chain joins TRBV6-5 and TRBJ1-5; TRBD1 matches 9 bases. V shed 8 bases, J shed 1 base, and the junction held 3 bases outside the gene matches. This CDR3 is 14 amino acids long. In germline, CDR1 is MNHEY, CDR2 SVGAGI. DNA of the CDR3: TGTGCCAGCGCGGGACAGGGAAGCAATCAGCCCCAGCATTTT. It encodes CASAGQGSNQPQHF.